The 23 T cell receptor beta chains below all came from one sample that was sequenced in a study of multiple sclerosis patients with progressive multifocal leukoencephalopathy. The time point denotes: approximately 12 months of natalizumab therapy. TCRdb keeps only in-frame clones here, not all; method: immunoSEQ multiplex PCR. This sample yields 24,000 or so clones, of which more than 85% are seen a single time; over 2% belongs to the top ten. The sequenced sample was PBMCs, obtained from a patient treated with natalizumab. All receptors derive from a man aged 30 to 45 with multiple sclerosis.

The CDR3 is CASSQGIGSYNEQFF. For the CDR3, the DNA is TGCGCCAGCAGCCAAGGGATAGGTAGCTACAATGAGCAGTTCTTC. The rearrangement links TRBV4-3 to TRBJ2-1; no reliable D call. Germline CDR1 is LGHNA and CDR2 is YSLEER. V gave up 1 base and J gave up 3 bases, with 10 bases separating them. The CDR3 spans 15 residues.

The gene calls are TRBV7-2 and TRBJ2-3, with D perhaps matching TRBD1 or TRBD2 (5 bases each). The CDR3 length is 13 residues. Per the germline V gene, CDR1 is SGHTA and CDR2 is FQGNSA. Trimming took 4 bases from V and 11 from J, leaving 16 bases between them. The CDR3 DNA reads TGTGCCAGCAGCTCTTCGGGACCCGAACGGCAGTATTTT. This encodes CASSSSGPERQYF.

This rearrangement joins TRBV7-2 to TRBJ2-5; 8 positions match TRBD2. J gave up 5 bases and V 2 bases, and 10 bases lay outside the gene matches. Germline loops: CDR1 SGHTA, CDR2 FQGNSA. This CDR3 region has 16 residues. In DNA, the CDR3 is TGTGCCAGCAGCTTAAGAGTTAGCGGGATGGGTGAGACCCAGTACTTC. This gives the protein CASSLRVSGMGETQYF.

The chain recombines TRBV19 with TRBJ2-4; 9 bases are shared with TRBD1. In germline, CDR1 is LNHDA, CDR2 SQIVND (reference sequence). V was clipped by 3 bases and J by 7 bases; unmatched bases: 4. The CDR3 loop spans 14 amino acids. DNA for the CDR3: TGTGCCAGTAGTATGACAGGGGGAGTGAACATTCAGTACTTC. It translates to CASSMTGGVNIQYF.

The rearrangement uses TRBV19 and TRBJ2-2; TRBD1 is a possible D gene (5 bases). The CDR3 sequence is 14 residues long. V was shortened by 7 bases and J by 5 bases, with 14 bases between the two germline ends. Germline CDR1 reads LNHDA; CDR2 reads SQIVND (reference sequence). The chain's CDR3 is CASNWGARTGELFF. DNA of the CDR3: TGTGCCAGTAACTGGGGCGCAAGGACCGGGGAGCTGTTTTTT.

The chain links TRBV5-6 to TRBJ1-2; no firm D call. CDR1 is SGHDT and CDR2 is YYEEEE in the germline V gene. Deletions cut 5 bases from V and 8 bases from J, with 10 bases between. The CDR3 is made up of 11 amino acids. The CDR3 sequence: CASSRILGYTF. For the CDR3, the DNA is TGTGCCAGCAGTCGGATCTTGGGCTACACCTTC.

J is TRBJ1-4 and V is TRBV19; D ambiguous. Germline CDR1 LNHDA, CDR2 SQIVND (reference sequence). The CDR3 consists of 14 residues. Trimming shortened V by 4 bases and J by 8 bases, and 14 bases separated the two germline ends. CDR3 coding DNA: TGTGCCAGTAGTAGTGGCCCGGGTAGGGAAAAACTGTTTTTT. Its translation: CASSSGPGREKLFF.

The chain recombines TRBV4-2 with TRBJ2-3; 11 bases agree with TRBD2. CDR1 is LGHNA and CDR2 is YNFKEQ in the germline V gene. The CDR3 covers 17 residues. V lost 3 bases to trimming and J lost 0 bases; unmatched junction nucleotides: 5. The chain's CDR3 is CASSHFTSGSSTDTQYF. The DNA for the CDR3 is TGTGCCAGCAGCCATTTCACTAGCGGGAGTAGCACAGATACGCAGTATTTT.

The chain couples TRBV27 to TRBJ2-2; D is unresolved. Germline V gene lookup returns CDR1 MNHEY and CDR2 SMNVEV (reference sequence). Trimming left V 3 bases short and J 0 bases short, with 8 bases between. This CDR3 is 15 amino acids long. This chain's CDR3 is CASSLSAANTGELFF. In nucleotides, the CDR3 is TGTGCCAGCAGTTTGAGCGCCGCGAACACCGGGGAGCTGTTTTTT.

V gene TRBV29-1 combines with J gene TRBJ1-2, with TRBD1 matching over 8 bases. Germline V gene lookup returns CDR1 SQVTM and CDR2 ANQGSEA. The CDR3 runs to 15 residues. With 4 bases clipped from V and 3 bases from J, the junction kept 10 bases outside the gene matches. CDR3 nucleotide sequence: TGCAGCGTTGGTTCAGGACAGGGCGAGTACTATGGCTACACCTTC. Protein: CSVGSGQGEYYGYTF.

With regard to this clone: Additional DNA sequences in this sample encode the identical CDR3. The chain's CDR3 is CAWSVHYEQYF. In DNA form, the CDR3 reads TGTGCCTGGAGCGTTCACTACGAGCAGTACTTC. The chain joins TRBV30 to TRBJ2-7; D remains ambiguous. V was pared by 3 bases and J by 3 bases, with 6 bases between. CDR1 and CDR2 from the germline V gene are GTSNPN and SVGIG (reference sequence). CDR3 length: 11 residues.

CDR3 sequence reads: CASSKTGLYGYTF. CDR3 coding DNA: TGTGCCAGCAGTAAGACAGGCCTCTATGGCTACACCTTC. The chain employs TRBV2 and TRBJ1-2; D is possibly TRBD1 (6 bases). The V end was cut by 5 bases, the J end by 4 bases, with 11 bases between. Germline V gene data show CDR1 as SNHLY and CDR2 as FYNNEI. This CDR3 region has 13 residues.

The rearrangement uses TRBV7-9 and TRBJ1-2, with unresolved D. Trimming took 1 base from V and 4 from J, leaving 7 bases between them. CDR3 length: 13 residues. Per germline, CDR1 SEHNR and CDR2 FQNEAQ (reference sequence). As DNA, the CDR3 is TGTGCCAGCAGCTTAGGGGCAGCCTATGGCTACACCTTC. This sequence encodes CASSLGAAYGYTF.

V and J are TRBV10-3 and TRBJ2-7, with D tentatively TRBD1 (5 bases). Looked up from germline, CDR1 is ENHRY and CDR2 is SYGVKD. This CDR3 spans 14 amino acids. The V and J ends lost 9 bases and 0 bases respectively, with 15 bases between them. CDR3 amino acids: CAMVDNSGSYEQYV. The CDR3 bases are TGTGCCATGGTGGACAATTCGGGCTCCTACGAGCAGTACGTC.

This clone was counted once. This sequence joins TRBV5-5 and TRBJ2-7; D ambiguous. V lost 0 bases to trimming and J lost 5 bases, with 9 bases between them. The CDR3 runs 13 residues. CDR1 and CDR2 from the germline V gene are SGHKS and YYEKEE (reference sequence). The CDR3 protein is CASSLVTQNEQYF. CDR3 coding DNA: TGTGCCAGCAGCTTGGTCACGCAGAACGAGCAGTACTTC.

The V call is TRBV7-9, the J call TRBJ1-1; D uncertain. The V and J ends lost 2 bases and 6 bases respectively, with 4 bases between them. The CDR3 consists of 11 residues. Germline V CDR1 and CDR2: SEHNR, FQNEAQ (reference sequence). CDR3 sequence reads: CASSLRPEAFF. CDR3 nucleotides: TGTGCCAGCAGCTTACGGCCTGAAGCTTTCTTT.

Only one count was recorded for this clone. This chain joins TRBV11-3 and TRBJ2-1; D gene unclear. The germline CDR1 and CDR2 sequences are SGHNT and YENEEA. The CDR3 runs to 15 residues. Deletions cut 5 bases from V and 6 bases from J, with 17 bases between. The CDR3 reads CASSQTDHLGNEQFF. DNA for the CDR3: TGTGCCAGCAGCCAGACCGACCACCTGGGCAATGAGCAGTTCTTC.

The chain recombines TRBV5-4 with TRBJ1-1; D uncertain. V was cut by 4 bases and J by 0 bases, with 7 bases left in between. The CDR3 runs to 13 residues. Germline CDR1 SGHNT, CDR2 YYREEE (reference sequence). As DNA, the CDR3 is TGTGCCAGCAGCCGCCCCATGAACACTGAAGCTTTCTTT. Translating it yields CASSRPMNTEAFF.

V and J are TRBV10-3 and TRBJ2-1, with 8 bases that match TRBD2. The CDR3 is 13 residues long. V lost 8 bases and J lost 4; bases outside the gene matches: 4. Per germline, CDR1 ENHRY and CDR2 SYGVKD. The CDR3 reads CAIGSGVYNEQFF. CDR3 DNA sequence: TGTGCCATCGGTAGCGGGGTTTACAATGAGCAGTTCTTC.

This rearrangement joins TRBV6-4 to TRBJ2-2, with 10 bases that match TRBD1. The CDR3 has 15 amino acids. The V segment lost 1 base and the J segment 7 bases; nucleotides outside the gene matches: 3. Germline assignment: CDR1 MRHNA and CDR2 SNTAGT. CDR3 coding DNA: TGTGCCAGCAGTGACTTGACAGGGGGCCTCGGGGAGCTGTTTTTT. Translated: CASSDLTGGLGELFF.

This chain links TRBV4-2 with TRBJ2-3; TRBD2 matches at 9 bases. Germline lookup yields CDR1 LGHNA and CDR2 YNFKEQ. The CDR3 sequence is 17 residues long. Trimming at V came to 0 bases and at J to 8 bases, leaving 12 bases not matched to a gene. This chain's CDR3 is CASSQDKGAGGGVTQYF. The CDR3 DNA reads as TGTGCCAGCAGCCAAGATAAGGGAGCGGGAGGAGGGGTTACGCAGTATTTT.

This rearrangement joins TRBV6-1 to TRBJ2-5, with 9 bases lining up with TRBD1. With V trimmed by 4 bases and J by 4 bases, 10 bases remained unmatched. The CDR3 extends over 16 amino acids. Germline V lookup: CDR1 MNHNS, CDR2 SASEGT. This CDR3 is CASSVRGTGFSETQYF. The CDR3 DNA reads TGTGCCAGCAGTGTCCGCGGGACAGGGTTTTCAGAGACCCAGTACTTC.

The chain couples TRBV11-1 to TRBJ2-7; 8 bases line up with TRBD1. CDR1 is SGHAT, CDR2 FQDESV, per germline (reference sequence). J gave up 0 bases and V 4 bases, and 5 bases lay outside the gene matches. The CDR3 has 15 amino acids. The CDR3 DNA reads TGTGCCAGCAGCTCCCGGGACAGGAGCTCCTACGAGCAGTACTTC. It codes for CASSSRDRSSYEQYF.